Listed below are T cell receptor beta chains from one sample, sequenced in a study of cytomegalovirus exposure and HLA in healthy donors. Measured with immunoSEQ multiplex PCR; TCRdb has only the in-frame clones, and not every one. This repertoire shows 150,000 to 200,000 clones, roughly 73% found once; its top ten account for around 3.1%. The sequenced sample consisted of PBMCs. The receptors derive from a female donor in good health and CMV-seronegative. Both conserved end residues are part of each CDR3. A D gene is named only where the DNA matches it firmly. The size entry is marked missing in some rows and otherwise reads once, few, many or a size class.

size: NA; D: TRBD2; J: TRBJ2-3; V: TRBV30; CDR3: CAWRRVAGADTQYF; DNA: TGTGCCTGGAGGAGGGTAGCGGGAGCAGATACGCAGTATTTT
size: NA; D: NA; J: TRBJ1-1; V: TRBV5-1; CDR3: CASSSTSRGNTEAFF; DNA: TGCGCCAGCAGCTCAACCAGCAGGGGGAACACTGAAGCTTTCTTT
size: few; D: NA; J: TRBJ1-1; V: TRBV4-1; CDR3: CASSQGANTEAFF; DNA: TGCGCCAGCAGCCAAGGCGCGAACACTGAAGCTTTCTTT
size: NA; D: NA; J: TRBJ1-2; V: TRBV6-1; CDR3: CASSEMAGLYGYTF; DNA: TGTGCCAGCAGTGAAATGGCAGGGCTCTATGGCTACACCTTC
size: few; D: NA; J: TRBJ1-2; V: TRBV30; CDR3: CAWSDRYYTF; DNA: TGTGCCTGGAGTGACAGATACTACACCTTC
size: NA; D: TRBD1; J: TRBJ2-3; V: TRBV19; CDR3: CASSSTGGLSDTQYF; DNA: TGCGCCAGTAGTTCGACAGGGGGATTGTCGGATACGCAGTATTTT
size: NA; D: TRBD1; J: TRBJ1-5; V: TRBV7-9; CDR3: CASSLSGGGQPQHF; DNA: TGTGCCAGCAGCTTATCAGGGGGCGGCCAGCCCCAGCATTTT
size: NA; D: NA; J: TRBJ2-7; V: TRBV30; CDR3: CAGYQTGYEQYF; DNA: TGTGCCGGCTACCAGACAGGCTACGAGCAGTACTTC
size: NA; D: TRBD2; J: TRBJ2-3; V: TRBV7-2; CDR3: CAASGGGDTQYF; DNA: TGTGCCGCTAGCGGGGGGGGAGATACGCAGTATTTT
size: NA; D: TRBD2; J: TRBJ2-1; V: TRBV19; CDR3: CASISGLAGNSYNEQFF; DNA: TGTGCCAGTATCAGCGGACTAGCGGGCAACTCCTACAATGAGCAGTTCTTC
size: NA; D: TRBD1; J: TRBJ1-1; V: TRBV14; CDR3: CASSQWTGEYTEAFF; DNA: TGTGCCAGCAGCCAATGGACAGGGGAGTACACTGAAGCTTTCTTT
size: NA; D: TRBD1; J: TRBJ1-1; V: TRBV28; CDR3: CASSSRQGTLNTEAFF; DNA: TGTGCCAGCAGTTCCAGACAGGGGACCCTAAACACTGAAGCTTTCTTT
size: NA; D: TRBD2; J: TRBJ2-2; V: TRBV6-5; CDR3: CASRRREGNTGELFF; DNA: TGTGCCAGCAGGAGGCGGGAGGGGAACACCGGGGAGCTGTTTTTT
size: NA; D: NA; J: TRBJ1-2; V: TRBV28; CDR3: CASSLGRGQNYGYTF; DNA: TGTGCCAGCAGTTTGGGCAGGGGACAAAACTATGGCTACACCTTC
size: NA; D: NA; J: TRBJ1-4; V: TRBV6-1; CDR3: CASMRPTNEKLFF; DNA: TGTGCCAGCATGAGGCCAACTAATGAAAAACTGTTTTTT
size: NA; D: TRBD1; J: TRBJ2-7; V: TRBV19; CDR3: CASSIAMTGLSEQYF; DNA: TGTGCCAGTAGTATAGCCATGACAGGGTTGAGCGAGCAGTACTTC
size: NA; D: NA; J: TRBJ1-1; V: TRBV14; CDR3: CASSRQGGSTEAFF; DNA: TGTGCCAGCAGCCGGCAGGGCGGGAGCACTGAAGCTTTCTTT
size: NA; D: NA; J: TRBJ2-4; V: TRBV25-1; CDR3: CASSEAALAKNIQYF; DNA: TGTGCCAGCAGTGAGGCGGCTCTAGCCAAAAACATTCAGTACTTC
size: NA; D: TRBD2; J: TRBJ2-2; V: TRBV30; CDR3: CAWSVNGGRSAGELFF; DNA: TGTGCCTGGAGTGTAAACGGCGGGAGAAGTGCCGGGGAGCTGTTTTTT
size: few; D: NA; J: TRBJ2-2; V: TRBV6-4; CDR3: CASSLGGDTGELFF; DNA: TGTGCCAGCAGTCTAGGCGGGGACACCGGGGAGCTGTTTTTT
size: NA; D: TRBD1; J: TRBJ1-5; V: TRBV19; CDR3: CASSTRQGRLGPQHF; DNA: TGTGCCAGTAGTACTAGACAGGGGCGTCTAGGGCCCCAGCATTTT
size: once; D: TRBD2; J: TRBJ2-1; V: TRBV18; CDR3: CASSPPTSGYNEQFF; DNA: TGTGCCAGCTCACCACCAACTAGCGGATACAATGAGCAGTTCTTC